Listed below are T cell receptor beta chains from one sample, sequenced in a study of control samples from healthy donors and cancer patients. Produced via immunoSEQ multiplex PCR; TCRdb's table is partial and in-frame only. The sample has about 120,000 clones, 89% seen once; the top ten hold approximately 37%. The sample consisted of blood. The receptor source for this set is a man aged 50-60 years in good health. Both conserved end residues are part of each CDR3. D genes are given only for firm matches. Rows give clone size only sometimes, using once, few, many, or a class for an expanded clone.

clone_size: NA; v_call: TRBV9; j_call: TRBJ1-2; d_call: NA; cdr3_aa: CASSVFGVENGYTF; cdr3_nt: TGTGCCAGCAGCGTATTTGGAGTCGAGAATGGCTACACCTTC
clone_size: NA; v_call: TRBV2; j_call: TRBJ1-2; d_call: NA; cdr3_aa: CASSVYQGHYGYTF; cdr3_nt: TGTGCCAGCAGTGTATATCAGGGGCATTATGGCTACACCTTC
clone_size: NA; v_call: TRBV24-1; j_call: TRBJ1-2; d_call: NA; cdr3_aa: CATSVQGLHGYTF; cdr3_nt: TGTGCCACCAGTGTACAGGGTCTACATGGCTACACCTTC
clone_size: NA; v_call: TRBV11-3; j_call: TRBJ2-2; d_call: NA; cdr3_aa: CASSLGTGELFF; cdr3_nt: TGTGCCAGCAGCTTAGGCACCGGGGAGCTGTTTTTT
clone_size: NA; v_call: TRBV11-2; j_call: TRBJ2-3; d_call: NA; cdr3_aa: CASSPLGSSGGGSTDTQYF; cdr3_nt: TGTGCCAGCAGCCCCCTGGGAAGCTCGGGGGGCGGCAGCACAGATACGCAGTATTTT
clone_size: NA; v_call: TRBV7-9; j_call: TRBJ2-3; d_call: NA; cdr3_aa: CASSFPNTDTQYF; cdr3_nt: TGTGCCAGCAGCTTTCCCAATACAGATACGCAGTATTTT
clone_size: once; v_call: TRBV9; j_call: TRBJ2-7; d_call: TRBD2; cdr3_aa: CASSSGLAGEQYF; cdr3_nt: TGTGCCAGCAGCTCGGGACTAGCTGGCGAGCAGTACTTC
clone_size: NA; v_call: TRBV29-1; j_call: TRBJ2-2; d_call: TRBD2; cdr3_aa: CSVVLAGRQNTGELFF; cdr3_nt: TGCAGCGTTGTACTAGCGGGGCGACAGAACACCGGGGAGCTGTTTTTT
clone_size: NA; v_call: TRBV15; j_call: TRBJ2-5; d_call: NA; cdr3_aa: CATSRDRGQYQETQYF; cdr3_nt: TGTGCCACCAGCAGAGATAGAGGACAGTATCAAGAGACCCAGTACTTC
clone_size: NA; v_call: TRBV3-1/TRBV3-2; j_call: TRBJ2-2; d_call: TRBD2; cdr3_aa: CASSQDLAGGPIGELFF; cdr3_nt: TGTGCCAGCAGCCAAGATCTAGCGGGGGGGCCAATCGGGGAGCTGTTTTTT
clone_size: NA; v_call: TRBV7-2; j_call: TRBJ2-3; d_call: NA; cdr3_aa: CASSLGQGTDTQYF; cdr3_nt: TGTGCCAGCAGCTTAGGGCAGGGTACAGATACGCAGTATTTT
clone_size: NA; v_call: TRBV29-1; j_call: TRBJ2-7; d_call: NA; cdr3_aa: CSVQGSFYEQYF; cdr3_nt: TGCAGCGTTCAGGGTTCTTTTTACGAGCAGTACTTC
clone_size: NA; v_call: TRBV12-3/TRBV12-4; j_call: TRBJ2-7; d_call: NA; cdr3_aa: CASSFTPYYEQYF; cdr3_nt: TGTGCCAGCAGTTTTACGCCCTACTACGAGCAGTACTTC
clone_size: NA; v_call: TRBV9; j_call: TRBJ1-1; d_call: NA; cdr3_aa: CASSGQIMNTEAFF; cdr3_nt: TGTGCCAGCAGCGGGCAGATCATGAACACTGAAGCTTTCTTT
clone_size: once; v_call: TRBV12-3/TRBV12-4; j_call: TRBJ1-1; d_call: NA; cdr3_aa: CASSLRVHEAFF; cdr3_nt: TGTGCCAGCAGTTTAAGGGTTCATGAAGCTTTCTTT
clone_size: many; v_call: TRBV5-4; j_call: TRBJ1-1; d_call: NA; cdr3_aa: CASSLEGWDTEAFF; cdr3_nt: TGTGCCAGCAGCTTGGAGGGTTGGGACACTGAAGCTTTCTTT
clone_size: NA; v_call: TRBV2; j_call: TRBJ1-2; d_call: NA; cdr3_aa: CASSEKQGTYGYTF; cdr3_nt: TGTGCCAGCAGTGAAAAGCAGGGAACCTATGGCTACACCTTC
clone_size: NA; v_call: TRBV5-1; j_call: TRBJ1-5; d_call: TRBD1; cdr3_aa: CASSLSTGAQPQHF; cdr3_nt: TGCGCCAGCAGCTTGTCGACAGGGGCTCAGCCCCAGCATTTT
clone_size: NA; v_call: TRBV6-5; j_call: TRBJ2-4; d_call: NA; cdr3_aa: CASSYEDNERNIQYF; cdr3_nt: TGTGCCAGCAGTTACGAAGACAACGAAAGAAACATTCAGTACTTC
clone_size: NA; v_call: TRBV7-8; j_call: TRBJ1-2; d_call: NA; cdr3_aa: CASSRGGIDYGYTF; cdr3_nt: TGTGCCAGCAGCCGAGGAGGGATCGACTATGGCTACACCTTC
clone_size: NA; v_call: TRBV3-1/TRBV3-2; j_call: TRBJ1-1; d_call: NA; cdr3_aa: CASSPGANTEAFF; cdr3_nt: TGTGCCAGCAGCCCAGGGGCGAACACTGAAGCTTTCTTT
clone_size: NA; v_call: TRBV9; j_call: TRBJ2-1; d_call: NA; cdr3_aa: CASSEGGSGNNEQFF; cdr3_nt: TGTGCCAGCAGCGAAGGAGGAAGCGGAAACAATGAGCAGTTCTTC
clone_size: NA; v_call: TRBV30; j_call: TRBJ1-1; d_call: NA; cdr3_aa: CAWTRGSSTEAFF; cdr3_nt: TGTGCCTGGACTCGTGGGTCAAGCACTGAAGCTTTCTTT
clone_size: NA; v_call: TRBV28; j_call: TRBJ1-1; d_call: NA; cdr3_aa: CASSLKAIMNTEAFF; cdr3_nt: TGTGCCAGCAGTTTAAAGGCAATCATGAACACTGAAGCTTTCTTT
clone_size: NA; v_call: TRBV7-2; j_call: TRBJ2-3; d_call: NA; cdr3_aa: CASSLDIGRDTQYF; cdr3_nt: TGTGCCAGCAGCTTAGATATAGGGCGGGATACGCAGTATTTT
clone_size: NA; v_call: TRBV4-3; j_call: TRBJ1-1; d_call: NA; cdr3_aa: CASSRQQDTEAFF; cdr3_nt: TGCGCCAGCAGTCGACAGCAAGACACTGAAGCTTTCTTT
clone_size: NA; v_call: TRBV6-1; j_call: TRBJ1-4; d_call: TRBD1; cdr3_aa: CASSEARDGQGNEKLFF; cdr3_nt: TGTGCCAGCAGTGAAGCGCGGGATGGACAGGGGAATGAAAAACTGTTTTTT
clone_size: NA; v_call: TRBV2; j_call: TRBJ2-2; d_call: TRBD2; cdr3_aa: CASTQTSGGSGELFF; cdr3_nt: TGTGCCAGCACCCAGACTAGCGGGGGTTCCGGGGAGCTGTTTTTT
clone_size: few; v_call: TRBV2; j_call: TRBJ2-7; d_call: NA; cdr3_aa: CASSEQQGRGYEQYF; cdr3_nt: TGTGCCAGCAGTGAACAGCAGGGCCGGGGCTACGAGCAGTACTTC
clone_size: NA; v_call: TRBV19; j_call: TRBJ2-1; d_call: NA; cdr3_aa: CASSIVGGARNEQFF; cdr3_nt: TGTGCCAGTAGTATAGTGGGGGGGGCGCGTAATGAGCAGTTCTTC
clone_size: NA; v_call: TRBV29-1; j_call: TRBJ1-2; d_call: TRBD1; cdr3_aa: CSVRKGQAGYGYTF; cdr3_nt: TGCAGCGTCCGAAAGGGACAGGCTGGTTATGGCTACACCTTC
clone_size: NA; v_call: TRBV6-5; j_call: TRBJ1-1; d_call: NA; cdr3_aa: CASSSPGKNTEAFF; cdr3_nt: TGTGCCAGCAGTTCCCCAGGAAAGAACACTGAAGCTTTCTTT
clone_size: NA; v_call: TRBV7-8; j_call: TRBJ2-5; d_call: NA; cdr3_aa: CASSPVGGQETQYF; cdr3_nt: TGTGCCAGCAGCCCAGTCGGGGGCCAAGAGACCCAGTACTTC
clone_size: NA; v_call: TRBV20-1; j_call: TRBJ1-2; d_call: NA; cdr3_aa: CSARGGYTF; cdr3_nt: TGCAGTGCCAGAGGAGGCTACACCTTC
clone_size: NA; v_call: TRBV6-2/TRBV6-3; j_call: TRBJ1-2; d_call: NA; cdr3_aa: CASSAPNPDIYGYTF; cdr3_nt: TGTGCCAGCAGTGCACCGAATCCGGATATCTATGGCTACACCTTC
clone_size: NA; v_call: TRBV4-3; j_call: TRBJ2-5; d_call: TRBD1; cdr3_aa: CASSATGKETQYF; cdr3_nt: TGCGCCAGCAGCGCGACAGGGAAAGAGACCCAGTACTTC
clone_size: once; v_call: TRBV27; j_call: TRBJ2-3; d_call: NA; cdr3_aa: CASSVTGYDTQYF; cdr3_nt: TGTGCCAGCAGTGTTACAGGGTACGATACGCAGTATTTT
clone_size: once; v_call: TRBV27; j_call: TRBJ2-1; d_call: NA; cdr3_aa: CASSLRGGEQFF; cdr3_nt: TGTGCCAGCAGTTTAAGGGGGGGTGAGCAGTTCTTC
clone_size: few; v_call: TRBV10-2; j_call: TRBJ1-6; d_call: NA; cdr3_aa: CASSAASSYNSPLHF; cdr3_nt: TGCGCCAGCAGTGCGGCCTCCTCCTATAATTCACCCCTCCACTTT
clone_size: NA; v_call: TRBV6-5; j_call: TRBJ1-5; d_call: NA; cdr3_aa: CASKQDYGNNQPQHF; cdr3_nt: TGTGCCAGCAAACAGGATTATGGGAACAATCAGCCCCAGCATTTT
clone_size: NA; v_call: TRBV15; j_call: TRBJ1-2; d_call: NA; cdr3_aa: CATSRPDGGYGYTF; cdr3_nt: TGTGCCACCAGCAGACCCGACGGTGGCTATGGCTACACCTTC
clone_size: NA; v_call: TRBV6-5; j_call: TRBJ1-2; d_call: TRBD1; cdr3_aa: CASSSTGTGVGYTF; cdr3_nt: TGTGCCAGCAGCTCAACCGGGACAGGGGTTGGCTACACCTTC
clone_size: NA; v_call: TRBV5-4; j_call: TRBJ1-1; d_call: NA; cdr3_aa: CASSLNRENTEAFF; cdr3_nt: TGTGCCAGCAGCTTGAATCGGGAGAACACTGAAGCTTTCTTT
clone_size: NA; v_call: TRBV6-5; j_call: TRBJ1-5; d_call: NA; cdr3_aa: CATQGTGNQPQHF; cdr3_nt: TGTGCCACCCAGGGGACTGGCAATCAGCCCCAGCATTTT
clone_size: NA; v_call: TRBV4-1; j_call: TRBJ2-5; d_call: NA; cdr3_aa: CASSQENLQETQYF; cdr3_nt: TGCGCCAGCAGCCAAGAAAACCTCCAAGAGACCCAGTACTTC
clone_size: NA; v_call: TRBV11-2; j_call: TRBJ2-7; d_call: NA; cdr3_aa: CASSPSLGQYF; cdr3_nt: TGTGCCAGCAGCCCCTCCCTGGGGCAGTACTTC